These 26 T cell receptor beta chains came from one sample sequenced in a study of cytomegalovirus exposure and HLA in healthy donors. PCR involved 60 Vbeta and 13 Jbeta primers. Profiled with immunoSEQ multiplex PCR; TCRdb holds only in-frame clones, not every one. The table shows approximately 78,000 clones, with 60% to 75% occurring only once. The sequencing sample was made of PBMCs. The receptors stem from a man aged 35 to 55 in good health and CMV-seropositive.

The DNA of the CDR3 is TGTGCCAGCAGTCCGGGACAGGGGATGTTCGAGCAGTACTTC. This gives the protein CASSPGQGMFEQYF. The rearrangement links TRBV6-6 to TRBJ2-7; TRBD1 agrees at 10 bases. J lost 6 bases, V lost 5 bases, and 7 bases had no gene match. Germline values: CDR1 MNHNY, CDR2 SVGAGI (reference sequence). This CDR3 has 14 residues.

The J gene is TRBJ1-6, the V gene TRBV7-9, with 9 nucleotides matching TRBD1. V shed 5 bases and J 8 bases; nucleotides not matched to a gene: 7. The length of the CDR3 is 15 residues. Per the germline V gene, CDR1 is SEHNR and CDR2 is FQNEAQ (reference sequence). The CDR3 spells CASSAGDRGDSPLHF. CDR3 nucleotide sequence: TGTGCCAGCAGCGCGGGCGACAGGGGGGATTCACCCCTCCACTTT.

In this sample, this clone turned up a few times. The V and J genes are TRBV4-2 and TRBJ1-2; 9 nucleotides match TRBD1. The V segment lost 1 base and the J segment 4 bases; nucleotides outside the gene matches: 4. Germline V gene data show CDR1 as LGHNA and CDR2 as YNFKEQ. The CDR3 loop spans 15 amino acids. The CDR3 DNA is TGTGCCAGCAGCCAAGTACAGGGGGCTGTCTATGGCTACACCTTC. Translating it yields CASSQVQGAVYGYTF.

This chain links TRBV9 with TRBJ2-2; the match to TRBD2 covers 8 bases. CDR3 length: 16 residues. Germline CDR1 is SGDLS and CDR2 is YYNGEE. With V trimmed by 4 bases and J by 8 bases, 13 bases remained unmatched. In DNA form, the CDR3 reads TGTGCCAGCAGCCCTACGAGTGGCGGGGGGCCTGGGGAGCTGTTTTTT. This gives the protein CASSPTSGGGPGELFF.

The chain joins TRBV5-5 to TRBJ2-5, with 9 bases that match TRBD1. V shed 3 bases and J 3 bases; nucleotides not matched to a gene: 3. This CDR3 contains 14 residues. Germline CDR1 SGHKS, CDR2 YYEKEE (reference sequence). The CDR3 nucleotides are TGTGCCAGCAGCTCGGGACAGGGAAAAGAGACCCAGTACTTC. Translation gives CASSSGQGKETQYF. Variable domain in full (rest from reference TRBV5-5 and TRBJ2-5): DAGVTQSPTHLIKTRGQQVTLRCSPISGHKSVSWYQQVLGQGPQFIFQYYEKEERGRGNFPDRFSARQFPNYSSELNVNALLLGDSALYLCASSSGQGKETQYFGPGTRLLVL.

V usage is TRBV7-9 and J usage is TRBJ1-3; 8 nucleotides match TRBD1. V trimming: 8 bases; J trimming: 1 base; junction bases outside the gene matches: 10. Per germline, CDR1 SEHNR and CDR2 FQNEAQ (reference sequence). The CDR3 runs 16 residues. The CDR3 DNA is TGTGCCAGCTCTTATGGACAGGGAAAGTCTGGAAACACCATATATTTT. This codes for CASSYGQGKSGNTIYF.

J is TRBJ1-2 and V is TRBV6-1; D not certain. CDR1 and CDR2 (germline): MNHNS, SASEGT. Deletions cut 1 base from V and 2 bases from J, with 8 bases between. This CDR3 has 14 amino acids. The CDR3 sequence is CASSEVTDNYGYTF. CDR3 sequence (DNA): TGTGCCAGCAGTGAAGTCACAGACAACTATGGCTACACCTTC.

This clone has only a few counts. V usage is TRBV28 and J usage is TRBJ1-1; D unclear. CDR1 MDHEN and CDR2 SYDVKM come from the germline V gene. The CDR3 length is 14 residues. Trimming cost V 6 bases and J 3 bases, with 14 bases left between them. The CDR3 reads CASSLQQIDTEAFF. The CDR3 nucleotides are TGTGCCAGCAGCCTTCAACAGATAGACACTGAAGCTTTCTTT.

This clone was seen a few times. The chain links TRBV9 to TRBJ2-7, with 11 bases identical to TRBD1. V shed 4 bases, J shed 5 bases, and the junction held 8 bases outside the gene matches. The CDR3 is made up of 15 amino acids. Germline V gives CDR1 SGDLS, CDR2 YYNGEE. The CDR3: CASSIRTGGNDEQYF. The CDR3 DNA sequence: TGTGCCAGCAGCATAAGGACAGGGGGCAATGACGAGCAGTACTTC.

This chain joins TRBV6-5 and TRBJ2-2; 7 bases align to TRBD2. CDR1 is MNHEY, CDR2 SVGAGI, per germline. V lost 7 bases, J lost 7 bases, and 6 bases stayed unmatched. This CDR3 is built from 13 residues. This CDR3 reads CASTRGVGGELFF. The CDR3 region has the DNA TGTGCCAGCACTCGGGGGGTGGGCGGGGAGCTGTTTTTT.

The chain couples TRBV7-8 to TRBJ2-5; tentative D call: TRBD1 (5 bases). This CDR3 region has 12 residues. Trimming removed 3 bases at V and 4 bases at J, with 6 bases between. The V gene's germline CDR1 is SGHVS and CDR2 FQNEAQ. DNA of the CDR3: TGTGCCAGCAGCTTCAGGGCAGAGACCCAGTACTTC. This translates into CASSFRAETQYF. Looking up the rest from reference TRBV7-8 and TRBJ2-5 gives the full variable domain: GAGVSQSPRYKVAKRGQDVALRCDPISGHVSLFWYQQALGQGPEFLTYFQNEAQLDKSGLPSDRFFAERPEGSVSTLKIQRTQQEDSAVYLCASSFRAETQYFGPGTRLLVL.

This clone was recorded once. J is TRBJ2-1 and V is TRBV9; 8 positions agree with TRBD2. The CDR3 spans 15 residues. Germline V gene data show CDR1 as SGDLS and CDR2 as YYNGEE. The trim removed 4 bases at V and 4 bases at J, leaving 7 bases unmatched. CDR3 sequence reads: CASSSFSGEYNEQFF. The CDR3 region has the DNA TGTGCCAGCAGCTCCTTTAGCGGGGAGTACAATGAGCAGTTCTTC.

The CDR3 nucleotides read TGTGCCACCACAACCCCAGGGGGCCATCAGCCCCAGCATTTT. This gives the protein CATTTPGGHQPQHF. This sequence joins TRBV19 and TRBJ1-5; 8 nucleotides align to TRBD1. Trimming removed 10 bases from V and 5 bases from J; junction bases left unmatched: 10. The CDR3 covers 14 residues. Germline assignment: CDR1 LNHDA and CDR2 SQIVND (reference sequence).

The J gene is TRBJ2-1, the V gene TRBV7-9, with 9 bases that match TRBD2. This CDR3 region has 15 residues. Looked up from germline, CDR1 is SEHNR and CDR2 is FQNEAQ (reference sequence). V trimming: 6 bases; J trimming: 3 bases; junction bases outside the gene matches: 6. In DNA form, the CDR3 reads TGTGCCAGCAGGATAGCGGGGGAGCACTACAATGAGCAGTTCTTC. Residues: CASRIAGEHYNEQFF.

V is TRBV2 and J is TRBJ1-6; no firm D call. CDR1 is SNHLY and CDR2 is FYNNEI in the germline V gene. Trimming removed 4 bases at V and 7 bases at J, with 14 bases between. There are 15 residues in the CDR3. The CDR3 coding sequence is TGTGCCAGCAGTGTAGTCTTACAGCAGAATTCACCCCTCCACTTT. Translating gives CASSVVLQQNSPLHF.

The chain uses TRBV6-5 and TRBJ2-7, with TRBD1 as a possible D gene (6 bases). The germline V gene has CDR1 MNHEY and CDR2 SVGAGI. Trimming stripped 5 bases from V and 2 bases from J, with 13 bases between. The CDR3 length is 14 residues. CDR3 DNA sequence: TGTGCCAGCAGTCCGACCGGGACACCCTACGAGCAGTACTTC. This translates into CASSPTGTPYEQYF.

The V call is TRBV5-1, the J call TRBJ2-3; TRBD2 agrees at 11 bases. The CDR3 sequence is 16 residues long. The germline V gene has CDR1 SGHRS and CDR2 YFSETQ. V was pared by 2 bases and J by 4 bases, with 6 bases of the junction left unmatched. The CDR3 DNA reads TGCGCCAGCAGCTTCTCTACTAGCGGGGGCGCAGATACGCAGTATTTT. Protein: CASSFSTSGGADTQYF.

The chain recombines TRBV14 with TRBJ2-7; TRBD2 might be the D (6 bases). The CDR3 extends over 14 amino acids. Trimming shortened V by 6 bases and J by 3 bases, and 15 bases separated the two germline ends. CDR1 and CDR2 (germline): SGHDN, FVKESK. CDR3 loop: CASSRDWTYYEQYF. The CDR3 nucleotides read TGTGCCAGCAGTCGGGACTGGACCTACTACGAGCAGTACTTC.

Remarks on this clone: The junction does not match germline at one end; this may be a read error. The rearrangement links TRBV7-7 to TRBJ2-5, with a weak D call TRBD1 (5 bases). CDR3 length equals 15 residues. Germline lookup yields CDR1 SSHAT and CDR2 FNYEAQ (reference sequence). In DNA form, the CDR3 reads TGTGCTAGCAGCTTACTGCAGGGCTCCCAAGAGACCCAGTACTTC. It yields the protein CASSLLQGSQETQYF.

This sequence joins TRBV4-1 and TRBJ2-3; the D is unclear. The CDR3 runs 12 residues. Looked up from germline, CDR1 is MGHRA and CDR2 is YSYEKL. Trimming took off 6 bases at V and 6 bases at J, with 10 bases between the two ends. CDR3 sequence: CASSLLSDTQYF. DNA of the CDR3: TGCGCCAGCAGTCTCCTTTCGGATACGCAGTATTTT.

This chain uses TRBV5-6 with TRBJ2-1, with D possibly matching TRBD2 (7 bases). Trimming cost V 6 bases and J 3 bases, with 16 bases left between them. Per germline, CDR1 SGHDT and CDR2 YYEEEE. This CDR3 contains 15 residues. CDR3 sequence: CASIEGGDYYNEQFF. The CDR3 DNA follows: TGTGCCAGCATCGAAGGGGGGGACTACTACAATGAGCAGTTCTTC.

This clone showed up just a few times. The V and J genes are TRBV19 and TRBJ1-4, with 7 bases that match TRBD1. After removal of 4 bases from V and 4 bases from J, the junction contained 6 bases not matched to a gene. This CDR3 comprises 15 residues. Germline CDR1 and CDR2: LNHDA and SQIVND (reference sequence). The CDR3 DNA is TGTGCCAGTAGTACTTCGACAGGGAATAATGAAAAACTGTTTTTT. Its protein is CASSTSTGNNEKLFF.

The chain combines TRBV13 with TRBJ1-6, with TRBD1 matching over 7 bases. The V gene's germline CDR1 is PRHDT and CDR2 FYEKMQ (reference sequence). This CDR3 spans 14 amino acids. Losses at the gene ends were 5 bases for V and 4 bases for J; bases not matched to a gene: 2. The CDR3: CASSRTGYNSPLHF. The CDR3 coding sequence is TGTGCCAGCAGCCGGACAGGATATAATTCACCCCTCCACTTT.

V and J are TRBV6-6 and TRBJ1-6; D is uncertain. V dropped 5 bases and J dropped 7 bases, with 15 bases sitting between them. The germline CDR1 and CDR2 sequences are MNHNY and SVGAGI (reference sequence). This CDR3 is built from 15 residues. The CDR3 protein is CASSPTLPLNSPLHF. The CDR3 DNA reads as TGTGCCAGCAGTCCAACATTACCACTAAATTCACCCCTCCACTTT.

This clone was counted a few times. The chain has TRBV27 and TRBJ2-7; 7 bases line up with TRBD1. The V and J ends lost 4 bases and 6 bases, in that order; junction bases with no gene match: 6. Germline assignment: CDR1 MNHEY and CDR2 SMNVEV (reference sequence). The CDR3 consists of 13 residues. The DNA for the CDR3 is TGTGCCAGCAGTTCGCTCCGACAGGGCGAGCAGTACTTC. It translates to CASSSLRQGEQYF.

The J gene is TRBJ1-1, the V gene TRBV7-9; 11 bases align to TRBD1. The CDR3 spans 15 residues. Trimming took 6 bases from V and 3 from J; bases not matched to a gene: 6. CDR1 SEHNR and CDR2 FQNEAQ come from the germline V gene (reference sequence). Here the CDR3 reads CASRLGQGGYTEAFF. As DNA, the CDR3 is TGTGCCAGCAGATTGGGACAGGGGGGATACACTGAAGCTTTCTTT. Looking up the rest from reference TRBV7-9 and TRBJ1-1 gives the full variable domain: DTGVSQNPRHKITKRGQNVTFRCDPISEHNRLYWYRQTLGQGPEFLTYFQNEAQLEKSRLLSDRFSAERPKGSFSTLEIQRTEQGDSAMYLCASRLGQGGYTEAFFGQGTRLTVV.